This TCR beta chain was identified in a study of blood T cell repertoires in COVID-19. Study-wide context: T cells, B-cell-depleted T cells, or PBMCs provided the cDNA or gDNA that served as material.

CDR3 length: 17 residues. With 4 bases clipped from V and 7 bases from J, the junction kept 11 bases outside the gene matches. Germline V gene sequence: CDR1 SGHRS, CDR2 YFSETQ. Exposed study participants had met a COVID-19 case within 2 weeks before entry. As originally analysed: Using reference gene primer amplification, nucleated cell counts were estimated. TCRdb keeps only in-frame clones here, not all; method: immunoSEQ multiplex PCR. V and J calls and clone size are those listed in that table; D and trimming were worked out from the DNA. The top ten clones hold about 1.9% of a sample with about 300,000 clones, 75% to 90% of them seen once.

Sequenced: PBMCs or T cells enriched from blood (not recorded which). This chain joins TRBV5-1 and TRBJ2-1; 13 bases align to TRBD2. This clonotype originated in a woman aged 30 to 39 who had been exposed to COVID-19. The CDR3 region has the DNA TGCGCCAGCAGCCCGTCCTGGACTAGCGGGAGAGGGAATGAGCAGTTCTTC. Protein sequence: CASSPSWTSGRGNEQFF.